The next 12 T cell receptor beta chains were all read from a single sample in a study of chemoradiotherapy in HPV16-positive cancers. Here immunoSEQ multiplex PCR was the method, and the copy in TCRdb shows in-frame clones only, minus some. The sample gives around 62,000 clones, roughly 90% of which show up once; around 3.8% is in the top ten. Specimen: blood, collected from a patient who underwent chemoradiotherapy. Receptor source: a human donor with HPV-associated anogenital cancer.

This sequence joins TRBV25-1 and TRBJ1-3, with D unresolved. The germline gives CDR1 MGHDK, CDR2 SYGVNS. The V end was cut by 2 bases, the J end by 8 bases, with 13 bases between. The CDR3 is 14 amino acids. CDR3 nucleotides: TGTGCCAGCAGTGAACCCGGACTCCTAGACACCATATATTTT. The encoded protein is CASSEPGLLDTIYF.

This chain links TRBV6-1 with TRBJ1-5, with 8 nucleotides matching TRBD1. CDR1 is MNHNS, CDR2 SASEGT, per germline. The CDR3 covers 13 residues. V lost 7 bases and J lost 6; bases outside the gene matches: 5. The CDR3 sequence is CASNRQGIQPQHF. In DNA form, the CDR3 reads TGTGCCAGCAACAGACAGGGGATTCAGCCCCAGCATTTT.

CDR3 bases: TGTGCCAGCAGTTACGGGAATAGGCAAGCTTTCTTT. It is translated as CASSYGNRQAFF. The gene calls are TRBV6-6 and TRBJ1-1, with D uncertain. Germline CDR1 reads MNHNY; CDR2 reads SVGAGI (reference sequence). CDR3 length: 12 amino acids. Trimming shortened V by 2 bases and J by 9 bases, and 10 bases separated the two germline ends.

The CDR3 protein is CASSFNGEAQYF. CDR3 nucleotides: TGTGCCAGCAGCTTCAATGGCGAGGCCCAGTACTTC. This chain uses TRBV7-2 with TRBJ2-5; D remains ambiguous. The V gene lost 3 bases and the J gene lost 9 bases, with 11 bases spanning the gap. CDR1 SGHTA and CDR2 FQGNSA come from the germline V gene. The CDR3 covers 12 residues.

CDR3 DNA: TGTGCCAGTAGTATTCAAGCTAGCGGGTGGGAGACCCAGTACTTC. It translates to CASSIQASGWETQYF. The genes are TRBV19 and TRBJ2-5; 8 nucleotides agree with TRBD2. CDR1 and CDR2 (germline): LNHDA, SQIVND (reference sequence). Trimming took 3 bases from V and 5 from J; bases not matched to a gene: 8. CDR3 size: 15 residues. The variable domain in full, with the rest retrieved from reference TRBV19 and TRBJ2-5, is DGGITQSPKYLFRKEGQNVTLSCEQNLNHDAMYWYRQDPGQGLRLIYYSQIVNDFQKGDIAEGYSVSREKKESFPLTVTSAQKNPTAFYLCASSIQASGWETQYFGPGTRLLVL.

The rearrangement links TRBV30 to TRBJ1-1; TRBD1 aligns across 7 bases. The ends lost 0 bases at V and 5 bases at J; junction bases unmatched: 18. From germline, CDR1 is GTSNPN and CDR2 SVGIG (reference sequence). The length of the CDR3 is 18 residues. The CDR3 DNA is TGTGCCTGGAGTGTTATAATTACAGGGGCAAGGGTGGGGACTGAAGCTTTCTTT. Residues: CAWSVIITGARVGTEAFF. Using reference TRBV30 and TRBJ1-1 for the parts outside the CDR3, the full variable domain is SQTIHQWPATLVQPVGSPLSLECTVEGTSNPNLYWYRQAAGRGLQLLFYSVGIGQISSEVPQNLSASRPQDRQFILSSKKLLLSDSGFYLCAWSVIITGARVGTEAFFGQGTRLTVV.

V and J are TRBV5-1 and TRBJ1-5, with 7 positions matching TRBD1. The CDR3 is made up of 14 amino acids. Unmatched junction bases numbered 3, after V lost 3 bases and J lost 3 bases. Germline CDR1 SGHRS, CDR2 YFSETQ. CDR3 DNA sequence: TGCGCCAGCAGCTCCGGACAGGTCAATCAGCCCCAGCATTTT. It translates to CASSSGQVNQPQHF.

Notes on this clone: Other nucleotide sequences in the sample specify the same CDR3. The chain combines TRBV6-6 with TRBJ1-2, with D perhaps matching TRBD1 (6 bases). V was trimmed by 2 bases and J by 8 bases, leaving 21 bases between them. CDR3 length equals 16 residues. Germline V lookup: CDR1 MNHNY, CDR2 SVGAGI (reference sequence). The CDR3 loop is CASSYQDRAGVGGYTF. As DNA, the CDR3 is TGTGCCAGCAGTTACCAAGATCGGGCAGGGGTTGGGGGCTACACCTTC.

V gene TRBV30 combines with J gene TRBJ2-5; tentatively, D is TRBD1 or TRBD2 (5 bases each). V lost 0 bases and J lost 10, with 21 bases in between. This CDR3 contains 15 residues. Germline CDR1 GTSNPN, CDR2 SVGIG (reference sequence). This chain's CDR3 is CAWSVLWDGVEDQYF. CDR3 bases: TGTGCCTGGAGTGTACTTTGGGACGGGGTGGAAGACCAGTACTTC.

The rearrangement links TRBV5-8 to TRBJ1-1; weak D call: TRBD1 (5 bases). The CDR3 length is 15 residues. Germline CDR1 and CDR2: SGHTS and YDEGEE. V was clipped by 3 bases and J by 0 bases, with 12 bases between them. The CDR3 DNA sequence: TGTGCCAGCAGCTCCGAGCGGGACTTGAACACTGAAGCTTTCTTT. This translates into CASSSERDLNTEAFF. The full variable domain, rest sourced from reference TRBV5-8 and TRBJ1-1, is EAGVTQSPTHLIKTRGQQATLRCSPISGHTSVYWYQQALGLGLQFLLWYDEGEERNRGNFPPRFSGRQFPNYSSELNVNALELEDSALYLCASSSERDLNTEAFFGQGTRLTVV.

V and J are TRBV27 and TRBJ2-7; TRBD1 matches 7 bases. CDR3 length equals 15 residues. Per germline, CDR1 MNHEY and CDR2 SMNVEV (reference sequence). Unmatched junction bases numbered 8, after V lost 3 bases and J lost 3 bases. The CDR3 sequence is CASSFRTAGGYEQYF. The CDR3 DNA follows: TGTGCCAGCAGTTTTCGGACAGCAGGGGGCTACGAGCAGTACTTC.

CDR3 residues: CASSQGHEQYF. In nucleotides, the CDR3 is TGTGCCAGCAGCCAAGGCCACGAGCAGTACTTC. The chain couples TRBV6-6 to TRBJ2-7; no definite D call. CDR1 is MNHNY, CDR2 SVGAGI, per germline (reference sequence). This CDR3 region has 11 residues. With 6 bases removed from V and 5 bases from J, the gap between germline ends came to 8 bases.